This T cell receptor (beta chain) was observed in a study of graft-versus-host responses after intestinal transplantation. The CDR3 sequence is 16 residues long. Germline assignment: CDR1 SGDLS and CDR2 YYNGEE. Trimming pared 0 bases from V and 7 bases from J, leaving 16 bases between. Clones were read by immunoSEQ multiplex PCR, and TCRdb kept only the in-frame ones, dropping some. The sample shows 13,000 or so clones, about 36% of them seen only once. Study-wide findings and caveats: Peak GvH clone levels in circulation were associated with early post-transplant HvG declines.

Dividing CFSE-low CD3+CD4+ and CD3+CD8+ responders were isolated by sorting after the reaction. The sample was alloreactive CD4+ T cells from a mixed lymphocyte reaction culture, taken before intestinal transplant. Subset of the sample: CFSE-low proliferating T cells sorted from roughly 6-day pre-transplant mixed lymphocyte reaction (GvH or HvG direction). The rearrangement links TRBV9 to TRBJ2-2; D unresolved. This TCR was recovered from a human patient who received an intestinal transplant. The CDR3 coding sequence is TGTGCCAGCAGCGTAGGGGTCCTGGGCTATGGCGGGGAGCTGTTTTTT. Translating gives CASSVGVLGYGGELFF.